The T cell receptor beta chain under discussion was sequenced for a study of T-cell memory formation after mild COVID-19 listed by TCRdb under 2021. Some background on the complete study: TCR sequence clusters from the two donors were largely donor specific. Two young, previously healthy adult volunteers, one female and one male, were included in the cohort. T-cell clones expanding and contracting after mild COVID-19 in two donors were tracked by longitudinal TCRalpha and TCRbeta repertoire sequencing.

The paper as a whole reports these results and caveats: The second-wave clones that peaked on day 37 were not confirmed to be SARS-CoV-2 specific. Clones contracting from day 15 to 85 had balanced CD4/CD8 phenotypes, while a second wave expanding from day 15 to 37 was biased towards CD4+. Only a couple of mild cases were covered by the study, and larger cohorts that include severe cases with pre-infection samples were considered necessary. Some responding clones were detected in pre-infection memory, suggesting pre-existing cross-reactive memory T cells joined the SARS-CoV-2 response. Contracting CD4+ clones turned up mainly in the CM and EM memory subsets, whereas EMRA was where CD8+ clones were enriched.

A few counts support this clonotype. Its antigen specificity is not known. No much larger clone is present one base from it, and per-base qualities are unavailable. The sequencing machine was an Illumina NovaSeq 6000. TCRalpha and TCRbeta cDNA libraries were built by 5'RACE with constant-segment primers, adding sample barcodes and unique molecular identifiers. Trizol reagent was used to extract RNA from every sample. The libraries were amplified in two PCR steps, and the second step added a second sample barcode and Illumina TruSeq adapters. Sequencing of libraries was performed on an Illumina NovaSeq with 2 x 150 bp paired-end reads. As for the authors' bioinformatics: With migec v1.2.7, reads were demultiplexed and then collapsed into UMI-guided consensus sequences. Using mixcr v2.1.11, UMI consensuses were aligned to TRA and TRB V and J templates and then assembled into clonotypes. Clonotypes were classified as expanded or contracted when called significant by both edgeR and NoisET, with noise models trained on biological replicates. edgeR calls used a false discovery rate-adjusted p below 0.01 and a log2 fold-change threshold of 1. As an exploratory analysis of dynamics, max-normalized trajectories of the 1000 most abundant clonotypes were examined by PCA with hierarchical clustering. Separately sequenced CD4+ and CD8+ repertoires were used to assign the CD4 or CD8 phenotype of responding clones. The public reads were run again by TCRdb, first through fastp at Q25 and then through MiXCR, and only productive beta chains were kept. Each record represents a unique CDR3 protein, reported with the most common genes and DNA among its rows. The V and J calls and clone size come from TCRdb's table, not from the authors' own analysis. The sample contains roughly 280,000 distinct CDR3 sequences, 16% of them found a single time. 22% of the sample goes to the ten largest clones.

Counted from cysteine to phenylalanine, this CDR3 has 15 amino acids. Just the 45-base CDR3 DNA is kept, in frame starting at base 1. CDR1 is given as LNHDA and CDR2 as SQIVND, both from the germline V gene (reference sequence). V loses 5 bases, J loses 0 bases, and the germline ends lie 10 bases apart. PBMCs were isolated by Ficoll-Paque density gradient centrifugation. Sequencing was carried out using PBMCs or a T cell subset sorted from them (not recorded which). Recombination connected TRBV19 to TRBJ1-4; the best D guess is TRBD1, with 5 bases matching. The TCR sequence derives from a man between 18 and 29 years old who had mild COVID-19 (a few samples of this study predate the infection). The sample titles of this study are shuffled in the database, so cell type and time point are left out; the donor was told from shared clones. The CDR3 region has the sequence CASSRQPATNEKLFF. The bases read TGTGCCAGTAGTCGACAGCCAGCAACTAATGAAAAACTGTTTTTT.